Here is one TCR beta chain with its context. This clonotype was seen a handful of times. Its target antigen remains unknown. No per-base quality is available; no much larger clone lies one base away. The CDR3 holds 17 amino acids from the cysteine to the phenylalanine. Only CDR3 DNA remains: 51 bases, in frame from the first base. From the germline V gene (reference sequence), CDR1 is DFQATT and CDR2 is SNEGSKA. Trimmed from V: 0 bases; trimmed from J: 3 bases; junction bases lacking a gene match: 10. The sample comes from a study of T cell repertoires in cytomegalovirus infection (dated by TCRdb to 2018 to 2020). Context from the whole study: Because public TCR beta signatures pointed to carriage of CMV infection together with the matching HLA type, the HLA type of each donor mattered for the analysis. Overall study outcomes, separate from this receptor: Carriers of CMV infection plus the relevant HLA type were discriminated by the cumulative frequency of public TCR beta family members in the study cohort and in an independent roughly 370-donor cohort. The ex vivo response was dominated by HLA-C-restricted CMV-specific TCR beta clonotypes, which also provided the single most frequent clonotype in two of eight donors.

The sequencer was an Illumina HiSeq 1500. Clones were called with MiXCR by TCRdb after fastp trimmed the public reads at Q25, and only in-frame beta chains were retained. Under each unique CDR3 protein, matching rows form one entry showing the most common genes and DNA. Recorded for this sample are nearly 550,000 distinct CDR3 sequences; more than 15% of them occurred a single time. About 24% of the sample is held by the ten biggest clonotypes. The sequenced material came from CD8+ T cells from PBMCs. The rearranged segments are TRBV20-1 and TRBJ2-2; 7 junctional bases match TRBD2. This TCR derives from a human donor in good health (CMV status not recorded). Some clones in this sample may be carry-over from other donors' samples. CDR3 protein: CSARDSASGGYTGELFF. The nucleotide sequence reads TGCAGTGCTAGAGATTCGGCTAGCGGCGGTTACACCGGGGAGCTGTTTTTT.